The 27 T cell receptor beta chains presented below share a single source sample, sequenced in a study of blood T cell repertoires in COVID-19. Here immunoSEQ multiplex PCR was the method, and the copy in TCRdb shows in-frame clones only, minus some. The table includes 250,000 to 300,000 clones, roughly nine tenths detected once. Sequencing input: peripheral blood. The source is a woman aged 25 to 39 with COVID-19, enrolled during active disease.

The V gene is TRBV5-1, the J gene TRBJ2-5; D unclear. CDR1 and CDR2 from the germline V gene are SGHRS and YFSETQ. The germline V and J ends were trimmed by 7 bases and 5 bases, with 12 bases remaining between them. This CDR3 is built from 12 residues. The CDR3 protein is CASRLLEETQYF. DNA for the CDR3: TGCGCCAGCCGCCTCCTGGAGGAGACCCAGTACTTC. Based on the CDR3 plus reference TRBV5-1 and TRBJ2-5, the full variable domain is KAGVTQTPRYLIKTRGQQVTLSCSPISGHRSVSWYQQTPGQGLQFLFEYFSETQRNKGNFPGRFSGRQFSNSRSEMNVSTLELGDSALYLCASRLLEETQYFGPGTRLLVL.

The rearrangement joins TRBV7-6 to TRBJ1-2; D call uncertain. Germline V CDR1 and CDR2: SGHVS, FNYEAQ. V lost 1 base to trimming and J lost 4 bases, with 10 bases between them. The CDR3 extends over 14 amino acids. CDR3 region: CASSLVGVPYGYTF. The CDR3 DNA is TGTGCCAGCAGCTTAGTCGGGGTTCCCTATGGCTACACCTTC.

Here the CDR3 reads CASSPSAADTQYF. CDR3 nucleotides: TGTGCCAGCAGCCCATCAGCAGCGGATACGCAGTATTTT. V is TRBV5-4 and J is TRBJ2-3; D gene unclear. CDR3 length: 13 residues. The V end lost 4 bases, the J end lost 6 bases, and 12 bases lay between the germline ends. Germline CDR1 is SGHNT and CDR2 is YYREEE (reference sequence).

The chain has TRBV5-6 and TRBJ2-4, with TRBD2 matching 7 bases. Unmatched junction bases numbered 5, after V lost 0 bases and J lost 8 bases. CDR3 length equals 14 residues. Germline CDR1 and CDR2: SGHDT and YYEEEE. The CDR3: CASSLAGRVDIQYF. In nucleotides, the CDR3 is TGTGCCAGCAGCTTGGCAGGGAGGGTCGACATTCAGTACTTC.

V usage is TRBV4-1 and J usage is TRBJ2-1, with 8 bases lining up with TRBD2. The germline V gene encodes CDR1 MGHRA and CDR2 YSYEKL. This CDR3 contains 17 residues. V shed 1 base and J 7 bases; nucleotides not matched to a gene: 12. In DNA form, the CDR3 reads TGCGCCAGCAGCCAAGGGGGAGACGGGGGGGCGGATAATGAGCAGTTCTTC. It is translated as CASSQGGDGGADNEQFF.

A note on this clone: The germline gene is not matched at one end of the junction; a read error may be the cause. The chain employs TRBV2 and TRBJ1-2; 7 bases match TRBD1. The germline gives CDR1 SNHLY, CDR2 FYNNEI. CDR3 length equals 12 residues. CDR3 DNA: TGTGCCAGCACGGCCAACAGGGGTTCCCCTTCATTC. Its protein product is CASTANRGSPSF.

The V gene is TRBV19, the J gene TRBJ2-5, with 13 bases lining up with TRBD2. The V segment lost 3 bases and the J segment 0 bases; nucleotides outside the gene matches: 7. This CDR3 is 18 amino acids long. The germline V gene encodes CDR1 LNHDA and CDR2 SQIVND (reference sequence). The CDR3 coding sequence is TGTGCCAGTAGTATGGGACTAGCGGGAACCACCTACCAAGAGACCCAGTACTTC. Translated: CASSMGLAGTTYQETQYF. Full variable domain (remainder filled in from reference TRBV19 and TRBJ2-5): DGGITQSPKYLFRKEGQNVTLSCEQNLNHDAMYWYRQDPGQGLRLIYYSQIVNDFQKGDIAEGYSVSREKKESFPLTVTSAQKNPTAFYLCASSMGLAGTTYQETQYFGPGTRLLVL.

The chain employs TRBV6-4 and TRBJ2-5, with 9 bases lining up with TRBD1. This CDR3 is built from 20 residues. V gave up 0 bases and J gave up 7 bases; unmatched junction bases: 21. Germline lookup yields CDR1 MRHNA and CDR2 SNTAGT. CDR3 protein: CASSDSWWGQGQAKVGTQYF. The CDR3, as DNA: TGTGCCAGCAGTGACTCGTGGTGGGGACAGGGCCAAGCTAAAGTAGGGACCCAGTACTTC.

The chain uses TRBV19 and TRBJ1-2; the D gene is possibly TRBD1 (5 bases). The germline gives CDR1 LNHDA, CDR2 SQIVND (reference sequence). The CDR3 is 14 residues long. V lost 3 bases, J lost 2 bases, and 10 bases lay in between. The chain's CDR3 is CASSIQGSNYGYTF. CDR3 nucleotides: TGTGCCAGTAGTATCCAGGGCTCAAACTATGGCTACACCTTC.

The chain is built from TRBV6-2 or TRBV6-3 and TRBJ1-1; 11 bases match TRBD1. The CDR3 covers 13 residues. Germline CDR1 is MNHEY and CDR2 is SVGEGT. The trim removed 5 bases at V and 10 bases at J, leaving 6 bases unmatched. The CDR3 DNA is TGTGCCAGCAGTGTTGGGACAGGGGGGGCAGCTTTCTTT. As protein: CASSVGTGGAAFF.

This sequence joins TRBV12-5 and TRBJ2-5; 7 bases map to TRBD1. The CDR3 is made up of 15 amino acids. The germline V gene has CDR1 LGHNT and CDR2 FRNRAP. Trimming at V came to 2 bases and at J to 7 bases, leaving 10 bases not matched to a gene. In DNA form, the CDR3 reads TGTGCTAGTGGTTTGTTAGGGGGCAGGGTGATGACCCAGTACTTC. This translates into CASGLLGGRVMTQYF. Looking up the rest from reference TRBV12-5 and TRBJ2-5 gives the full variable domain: DARVTQTPRHKVTEMGQEVTMRCQPILGHNTVFWYRQTMMQGLELLAYFRNRAPLDDSGMPKDRFSAEMPDATLATLKIQPSEPRDSAVYFCASGLLGGRVMTQYFGPGTRLLVL.

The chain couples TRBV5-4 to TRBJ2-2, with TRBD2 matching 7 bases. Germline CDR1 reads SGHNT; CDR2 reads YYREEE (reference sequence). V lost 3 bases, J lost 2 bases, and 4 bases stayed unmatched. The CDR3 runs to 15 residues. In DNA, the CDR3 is TGTGCCAGCAGCTCGAGACTAGCCAACACCGGGGAGCTGTTTTTT. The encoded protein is CASSSRLANTGELFF.

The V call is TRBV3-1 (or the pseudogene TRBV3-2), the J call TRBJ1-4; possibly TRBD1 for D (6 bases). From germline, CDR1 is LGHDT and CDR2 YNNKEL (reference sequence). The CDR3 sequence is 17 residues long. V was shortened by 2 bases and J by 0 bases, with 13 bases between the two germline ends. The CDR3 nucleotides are TGTGCCAGCAGCCAATCTTGGCAGGGGACAACTAATGAAAAACTGTTTTTT. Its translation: CASSQSWQGTTNEKLFF.

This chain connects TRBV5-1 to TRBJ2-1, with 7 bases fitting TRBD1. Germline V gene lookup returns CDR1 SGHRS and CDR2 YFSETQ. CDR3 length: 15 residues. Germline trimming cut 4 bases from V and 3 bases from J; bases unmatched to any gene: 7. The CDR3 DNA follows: TGCGCCAGCAGCGGATCCGGACAGGTCTACAATGAGCAGTTCTTC. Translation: CASSGSGQVYNEQFF.

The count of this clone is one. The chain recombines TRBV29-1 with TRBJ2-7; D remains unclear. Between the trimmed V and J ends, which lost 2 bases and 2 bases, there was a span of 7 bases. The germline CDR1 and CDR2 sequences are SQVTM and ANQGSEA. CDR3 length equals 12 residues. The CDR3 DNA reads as TGCAGCGTTGAACAGTCAACCTACGAGCAGTACTTC. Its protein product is CSVEQSTYEQYF.

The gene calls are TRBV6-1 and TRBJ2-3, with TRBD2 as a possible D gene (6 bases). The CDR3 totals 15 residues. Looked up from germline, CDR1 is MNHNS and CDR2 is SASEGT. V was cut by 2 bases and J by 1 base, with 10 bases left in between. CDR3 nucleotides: TGTGCCAGCAGTGAACGGTGGGGGGGCACAGATACGCAGTATTTT. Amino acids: CASSERWGGTDTQYF.

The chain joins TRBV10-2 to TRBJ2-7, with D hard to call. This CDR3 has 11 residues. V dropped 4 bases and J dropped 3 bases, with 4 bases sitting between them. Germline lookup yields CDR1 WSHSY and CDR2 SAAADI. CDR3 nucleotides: TGCGCCAGCAGTGTCAGCTACGAGCAGTACTTC. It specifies CASSVSYEQYF.

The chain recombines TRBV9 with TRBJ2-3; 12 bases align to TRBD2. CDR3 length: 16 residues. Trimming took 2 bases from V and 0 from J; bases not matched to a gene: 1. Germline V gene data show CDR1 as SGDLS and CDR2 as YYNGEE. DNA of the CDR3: TGTGCCAGCAGCGTTACTAGCGGGGGGAGCACAGATACGCAGTATTTT. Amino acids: CASSVTSGGSTDTQYF.

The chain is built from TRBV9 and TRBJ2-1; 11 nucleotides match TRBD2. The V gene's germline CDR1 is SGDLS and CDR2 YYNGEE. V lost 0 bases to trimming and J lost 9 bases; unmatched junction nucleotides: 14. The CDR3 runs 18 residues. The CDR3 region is CASSVGLAGGQAEGEQFF. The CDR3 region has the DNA TGTGCCAGCAGCGTAGGGCTAGCGGGGGGCCAGGCGGAGGGTGAGCAGTTCTTC.

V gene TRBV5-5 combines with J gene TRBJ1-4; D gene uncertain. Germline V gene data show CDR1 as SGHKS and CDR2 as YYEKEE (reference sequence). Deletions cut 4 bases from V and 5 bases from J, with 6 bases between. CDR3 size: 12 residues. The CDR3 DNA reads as TGTGCCAGCAGCGAGCTAAATGAAAAACTGTTTTTT. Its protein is CASSELNEKLFF.

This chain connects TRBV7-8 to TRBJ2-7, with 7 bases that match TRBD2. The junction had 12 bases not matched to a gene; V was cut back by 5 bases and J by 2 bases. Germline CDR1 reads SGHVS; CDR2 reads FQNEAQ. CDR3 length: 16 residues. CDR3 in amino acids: CASSPNVGGYAYEQYF. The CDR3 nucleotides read TGTGCCAGCAGCCCGAACGTGGGGGGGTACGCCTACGAGCAGTACTTC. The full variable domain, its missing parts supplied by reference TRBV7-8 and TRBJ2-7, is GAGVSQSPRYKVAKRGQDVALRCDPISGHVSLFWYQQALGQGPEFLTYFQNEAQLDKSGLPSDRFFAERPEGSVSTLKIQRTQQEDSAVYLCASSPNVGGYAYEQYFGPGTRLTVT.

The CDR3 spells CSARRGYEQYF. CDR3 DNA sequence: TGCAGTGCTCGAAGGGGGTACGAGCAGTACTTC. The rearrangement joins TRBV20-1 to TRBJ2-7; tentative D call: TRBD1 (6 bases). The V end was cut by 5 bases, the J end by 4 bases, with 9 bases between. Looked up from germline, CDR1 is DFQATT and CDR2 is SNEGSKA (reference sequence). The CDR3 spans 11 residues.

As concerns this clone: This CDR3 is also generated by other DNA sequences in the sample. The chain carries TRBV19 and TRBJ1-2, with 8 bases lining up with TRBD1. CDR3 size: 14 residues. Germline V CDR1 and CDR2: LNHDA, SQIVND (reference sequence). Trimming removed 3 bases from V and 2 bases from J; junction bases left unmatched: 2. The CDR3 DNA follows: TGTGCCAGTAGTATTCAGGGGGCGAACTATGGCTACACCTTC. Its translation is CASSIQGANYGYTF.

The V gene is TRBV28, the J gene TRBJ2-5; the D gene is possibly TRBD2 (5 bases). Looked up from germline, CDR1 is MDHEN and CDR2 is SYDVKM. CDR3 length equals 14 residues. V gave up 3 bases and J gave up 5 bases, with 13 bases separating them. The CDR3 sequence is CASSFGVGIETQYF. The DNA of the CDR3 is TGTGCCAGCAGTTTCGGGGTGGGGATTGAGACCCAGTACTTC.

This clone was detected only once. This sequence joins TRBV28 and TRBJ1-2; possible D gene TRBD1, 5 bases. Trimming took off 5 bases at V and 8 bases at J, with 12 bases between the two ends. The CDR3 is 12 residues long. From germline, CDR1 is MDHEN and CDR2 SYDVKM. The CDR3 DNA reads TGTGCCAGCAGTCAGGGTTCAGGAGGCTACACCTTC. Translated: CASSQGSGGYTF.

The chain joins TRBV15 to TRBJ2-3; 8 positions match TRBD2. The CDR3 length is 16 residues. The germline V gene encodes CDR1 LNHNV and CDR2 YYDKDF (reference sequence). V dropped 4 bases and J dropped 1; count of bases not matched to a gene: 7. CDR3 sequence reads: CATSMGLEGGTDTQYF. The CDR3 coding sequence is TGTGCCACCAGCATGGGACTAGAAGGGGGCACAGATACGCAGTATTTT. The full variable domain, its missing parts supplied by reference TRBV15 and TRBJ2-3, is DAMVIQNPRYQVTQFGKPVTLSCSQTLNHNVMYWYQQKSSQAPKLLFHYYDKDFNNEADTPDNFQSRRPNTSFCFLDIRSPGLGDTAMYLCATSMGLEGGTDTQYFGPGTRLTVL.

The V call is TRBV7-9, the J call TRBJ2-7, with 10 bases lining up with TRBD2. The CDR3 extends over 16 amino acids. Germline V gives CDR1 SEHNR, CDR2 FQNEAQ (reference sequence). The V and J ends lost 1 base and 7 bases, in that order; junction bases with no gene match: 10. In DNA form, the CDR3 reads TGTGCCAGCAGCTTAGTAGGGCTAGCGGGGGCTGGGGAGCAGTACTTC. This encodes CASSLVGLAGAGEQYF.